This T cell receptor beta chain came from a study of shared clonotypes between healthy human individuals. About the study: A donor's plate count was three for CD4 naive and three for CD4 memory; CD8 naive had two and CD8 memory one.

The CDR3 loop spans 16 amino acids. Germline V gene lookup returns CDR1 SGHRS and CDR2 YFSETQ. V shed 5 bases and J 2 bases; nucleotides not matched to a gene: 9. All donors qualified as healthy HIV-negative adults and had experienced no recent acute infections or vaccinations. Donors were Caucasian adults residing in Nashville, Tennessee, USA. Sequenced by immunoSEQ multiplex PCR; TCRdb stores in-frame clones only, minus some. The sample consists of over 850,000 clones, about 84% of them appearing once. This clone was counted once. Its antigen is currently unknown. Study observations and caveats: Sampling was confined to blood; repertoires within tissues likely differ.

The clonotype was recovered from a man aged 18 to 35 in good health. Some clones in this sample may be carry-over from other donors' samples. The gene calls are TRBV5-1 and TRBJ2-5; TRBD1 aligns across 10 bases. The sequenced sample consisted of memory CD4+ T cells from PBMCs. Noted subset: CD45RA-negative fraction. For the CDR3, the DNA is TGCGCCAGCAGACAGGGACAGGGGACCTTACAAGAGACCCAGTACTTC. It is translated as CASRQGQGTLQETQYF.